These T cell receptor beta chains were read from a single sample in a study of T cell responses to AZD1222 COVID-19 vaccine. Profiled with immunoSEQ multiplex PCR; TCRdb holds only in-frame clones, not every one. The sample contains roughly 120,000 clones, roughly nine tenths of which appear only once. This specimen was peripheral blood, taken on day 0 of AZD1222 vaccination. Receptors originate from an adult in good health. Both conserved end residues are part of each CDR3. D genes are given only for firm matches. Not all rows give a size; the values are once, few, many and, for expanded clones, a class.

J,D,length,V,size,CDR3,DNA
TRBJ1-6,.,14,TRBV4-2,.,CASSAGANNSPLHF,TGTGCCAGCAGCGCCGGGGCAAATAATTCACCCCTCCACTTT
TRBJ1-5,TRBD1,14,TRBV19,.,CASSPTGGDKPQHF,TGTGCCAGTAGTCCTACAGGGGGGGACAAGCCCCAGCATTTT
TRBJ2-1,TRBD2,14,TRBV7-9,once,CASSNSGGALEQFF,TGTGCCAGCAGCAATAGCGGGGGGGCACTTGAGCAGTTCTTC
TRBJ1-3,.,11,TRBV12-3/TRBV12-4,once,CASTDGNTIYF,TGTGCCAGCACGGATGGAAACACCATATATTTT
TRBJ1-6,.,16,TRBV19,.,CASTAGDGGSNSPLHF,TGTGCCAGTACCGCAGGGGACGGGGGCTCTAATTCACCCCTCCACTTT
TRBJ1-6,.,17,TRBV24-1,.,CATSDSTRQEGNSPLHF,TGTGCCACCAGTGATTCAACTAGACAGGAGGGTAACTCACCCCTCCACTTT
TRBJ1-6,TRBD1,14,TRBV7-2,.,CASSPTRTGEYLFF,TGTGCCAGCAGCCCCACCAGGACAGGGGAGTACTTGTTCTTT
TRBJ1-2,.,13,TRBV24-1,once,CATSGWDNYGYTF,TGTGCCACCAGTGGGTGGGATAACTATGGCTACACCTTC
TRBJ1-1,.,15,TRBV27,.,CASSLSPGGYTEAFF,TGTGCCAGCAGTTTATCCCCGGGAGGTTACACTGAAGCTTTCTTT
TRBJ1-4,TRBD1,16,TRBV7-9,.,CASSLWGQGRYEKLFF,TGTGCCAGCAGCTTATGGGGACAGGGACGATACGAAAAACTGTTTTTT
TRBJ2-7,.,12,TRBV7-9,.,CASSLGFDEQYF,TGTGCCAGCAGCCTAGGTTTCGACGAGCAGTACTTC
TRBJ1-4,TRBD1,22,TRBV28,.,CASSLPTYNHLIRDRDSLKLFF,TGTGCCAGCAGTTTGCCGACCTATAACCACTTGATCCGGGACAGGGATAGTTTGAAACTGTTTTTT
TRBJ1-1,.,15,TRBV28,.,CASTPGGARDTEAFF,TGTGCCAGCACCCCTGGTGGGGCGCGGGACACTGAAGCTTTCTTT
TRBJ2-6,.,15,TRBV11-2,.,CASSPGQSGANVLTF,TGTGCCAGCAGCCCCGGACAGTCTGGGGCCAACGTCCTGACTTTC
TRBJ2-1,.,12,TRBV3-1/TRBV3-2,.,CASSQVPREQFF,TGTGCCAGCAGCCAAGTCCCCCGGGAGCAGTTCTTC
TRBJ1-5,TRBD1,15,TRBV5-1,.,CASSLAGTANQPQHF,TGCGCCAGCAGCTTGGCGGGGACAGCCAATCAGCCCCAGCATTTT
TRBJ1-4,TRBD1,16,TRBV5-6,.,CASSLRSGTVNEKLFF,TGTGCCAGCAGCTTGCGGTCCGGGACAGTTAATGAAAAACTGTTTTTT
TRBJ1-4,.,14,TRBV13,.,CASSLGPLDEKLFF,TGTGCCAGCAGCTTGGGACCCCTCGATGAAAAACTGTTTTTT
TRBJ1-5,TRBD1,14,TRBV4-1,.,CASSLTGWKQPQHF,TGCGCCAGCAGCCTGACAGGGTGGAAGCAGCCCCAGCATTTT
TRBJ1-2,.,16,TRBV28,once,CASSVVQGSPHYGYTF,TGTGCCAGCAGTGTCGTCCAGGGTAGCCCCCACTATGGCTACACCTTC
TRBJ2-7,.,13,TRBV29-1,.,CSVGLGNGGEQYF,TGCAGCGTTGGTCTCGGTAACGGAGGGGAGCAGTACTTC
TRBJ2-3,.,14,TRBV28,.,CASSSTGSTDTQYF,TGTGCCAGCAGTTCCACAGGTAGCACAGATACGCAGTATTTT
TRBJ1-1,.,13,TRBV5-6,.,CASSLGGGTEAFF,TGTGCCAGCAGCTTGGGAGGGGGCACTGAAGCTTTCTTT
TRBJ1-1,.,15,TRBV27,.,CASSLGTLLNTEAFF,TGTGCCAGCAGTTTAGGGACTCTTCTGAACACTGAAGCTTTCTTT
TRBJ1-2,TRBD1,18,TRBV16,.,CASSQSMRGQGVNYGYTF,TGTGCCAGCAGCCAATCGATGAGGGGACAGGGGGTAAACTATGGCTACACCTTC
TRBJ2-5,.,14,TRBV10-1,.,CASSDYSHQETQYF,TGCGCCAGCAGTGACTACAGTCACCAAGAGACCCAGTACTTC
TRBJ1-2,TRBD1,16,TRBV3-1/TRBV3-2,.,CASSQEWTGGADGYTF,TGTGCCAGCAGCCAAGAGTGGACAGGGGGCGCAGATGGCTACACCTTC
TRBJ1-3,.,14,TRBV2,once,CASMATNSGNTIYF,TGTGCCAGCATGGCCACTAACTCTGGAAACACCATATATTTT
TRBJ2-7,.,12,TRBV12-3/TRBV12-4,.,CASTRGIYEQYF,TGTGCCAGCACCCGGGGGATTTACGAGCAGTACTTC
TRBJ2-7,TRBD1,14,TRBV28,few,CASGIQQGAYEQYF,TGTGCCAGCGGAATCCAACAGGGGGCCTACGAGCAGTACTTC
TRBJ2-3,.,15,TRBV24-1,.,CATSDLSGNTDTQYF,TGTGCCACCAGTGATTTATCCGGAAACACAGATACGCAGTATTTT
TRBJ1-3,.,14,TRBV7-9,.,CASSLELSGNTIYF,TGTGCCAGCAGCTTAGAACTTTCCGGAAACACCATATATTTT
TRBJ1-1,.,15,TRBV11-3,.,CASSLPDGLNTEAFF,TGTGCCAGCAGCCTCCCGGACGGACTGAACACTGAAGCTTTCTTT
TRBJ1-1,.,13,TRBV13,.,CASSSGWETEAFF,TGTGCCAGCAGCTCGGGCTGGGAAACTGAAGCTTTCTTT
TRBJ1-5,.,15,TRBV15,.,CATASQPFRDQPQHF,TGTGCCACCGCTAGCCAACCCTTTCGAGATCAGCCCCAGCATTTT
TRBJ2-6,.,14,TRBV6-2/TRBV6-3,.,CASSYSSGANVLTF,TGTGCCAGCAGTTACAGCTCTGGGGCCAACGTCCTGACTTTC
TRBJ2-7,.,15,TRBV28,.,CASIGGPRAGYEQYF,TGTGCCAGCATAGGGGGTCCGAGGGCCGGTTACGAGCAGTACTTC
TRBJ2-2,.,14,TRBV2,.,CASSQNSGTGELFF,TGTGCCAGCAGTCAAAATTCGGGCACCGGGGAGCTGTTTTTT
TRBJ1-1,TRBD1,14,TRBV7-3,.,CASRSDRVATEAFF,TGTGCCAGCAGATCTGACAGGGTGGCCACTGAAGCTTTCTTT
TRBJ1-4,TRBD1,14,TRBV10-3,.,CAISEDRGSEKLFF,TGTGCCATCAGTGAGGACAGGGGAAGCGAAAAACTGTTTTTT
TRBJ1-4,TRBD1,17,TRBV18,.,CASSPRQGANGNEKLFF,TGTGCCAGCTCACCACGACAGGGGGCGAATGGCAATGAAAAACTGTTTTTT
TRBJ1-2,.,12,TRBV29-1,.,CSVAEGGKGYTF,TGCAGCGTGGCAGAGGGTGGAAAAGGCTACACCTTC
TRBJ2-7,TRBD1,14,TRBV2,few,CASSLQGSTYEQYF,TGTGCCAGCAGCCTACAGGGGTCTACCTACGAGCAGTACTTC
TRBJ1-2,.,16,TRBV4-1,.,CASSQEGTGANYGYTF,TGCGCCAGCAGCCAAGAAGGTACAGGCGCTAACTATGGCTACACCTTC